The 19 T cell receptor beta chains below were found in one sample sequenced in a study of T cells after yellow fever vaccination. TCRdb reprocessed the 5' RACE reads via MiXCR and lists one record per CDR3 protein. Here the sample spans fewer than 400,000 distinct CDR3 sequences, 6.2% being singletons. The material was PBMCs, obtained 5 days after the yellow fever booster vaccination. All receptors derive from a man aged 30 to 39 who received the YFV17D yellow fever vaccine.

This clonotype was recorded a few times. The chain joins TRBV4-3 to TRBJ2-1, with 11 bases that match TRBD2. The junction had 8 bases not matched to a gene; V was cut back by 0 bases and J by 7 bases. CDR1 and CDR2 (germline): LGHNA, YSLEER. This CDR3 spans 17 amino acids. CDR3 coding DNA: TGCGCCAGCAGCCAAGACCTGACTAGCGGGGTGGGTAATGAGCAGTTCTTC. Its protein is CASSQDLTSGVGNEQFF.

This clonotype was seen repeatedly, ten times or more. The genes are TRBV28 and TRBJ2-7; unclear D gene. Germline assignment: CDR1 MDHEN and CDR2 SYDVKM. Trimming removed 5 bases from V and 2 bases from J, with 19 bases in between. This CDR3 is 16 amino acids long. Written as DNA, the CDR3 is TGTGCCAGCAGTCTCCCTCTAGGGAATAAGGCCTACGAGCAGTACTTC. Translation gives CASSLPLGNKAYEQYF.

V gene TRBV5-1 combines with J gene TRBJ2-1, with 10 bases matching TRBD2. The germline V gene encodes CDR1 SGHRS and CDR2 YFSETQ. The junction had 7 bases not matched to a gene; V was cut back by 4 bases and J by 9 bases. The CDR3 contains 14 residues. CDR3 nucleotides: TGCGCCAGCAGCGCCACAGCGGGAGGGAGTGAGCAGTTCTTC. Translating gives CASSATAGGSEQFF.

This clonotype was recorded many times. The rearrangement links TRBV27 to TRBJ1-1, with no clear D. Germline CDR1 MNHEY, CDR2 SMNVEV (reference sequence). V lost 3 bases and J 2 bases, leaving 7 bases between the germline ends. The CDR3 is 13 residues long. The CDR3 loop is CASSFKPNTEAFF. The DNA for the CDR3 is TGTGCCAGCAGTTTCAAACCTAACACTGAAGCTTTCTTT.

In its sample, this clonotype was seen many times. This chain links TRBV5-1 with TRBJ2-5; D ambiguous. V was shortened by 1 base and J by 5 bases, with 9 bases between the two germline ends. CDR1 SGHRS and CDR2 YFSETQ come from the germline V gene. This CDR3 region has 13 residues. CDR3 nucleotides: TGCGCCAGCAGCTTGTGGCACCGGGAGACCCAGTACTTC. Residues: CASSLWHRETQYF.

The V call is TRBV7-3, the J call TRBJ2-1; D is uncertain. The CDR3 length is 11 residues. V was pared by 6 bases and J by 9 bases, with 9 bases between. Germline CDR1 reads SGHTA; CDR2 reads FQGTGA. The CDR3 reads CASSGGGEQFF. In nucleotides, the CDR3 is TGTGCCAGCAGTGGTGGCGGTGAGCAGTTCTTC.

The chain carries TRBV18 and TRBJ1-2; the match to TRBD1 covers 7 bases. The V gene's germline CDR1 is KGHSH and CDR2 LQKENI. There are 16 residues in the CDR3. The junction had 18 bases not matched to a gene; V was cut back by 4 bases and J by 10 bases. The CDR3 sequence is CASSRETGLNMADYTF. DNA of the CDR3: TGTGCCAGCTCACGTGAGACAGGGCTCAATATGGCTGACTACACCTTC.

This clonotype has ten or more counts. This chain uses TRBV10-3 with TRBJ1-2; TRBD1 might be the D (5 bases). Trimming shortened V by 2 bases and J by 8 bases, and 15 bases separated the two germline ends. The CDR3 length is 14 residues. Germline CDR1 and CDR2: ENHRY and SYGVKD. The DNA of the CDR3 is TGTGCCATCAGTGAGAACACAGGCCCTTGGGGCTACACCTTC. Translated, it gives CAISENTGPWGYTF.

The chain recombines TRBV7-2 with TRBJ2-7; D perhaps matches TRBD1 (6 bases). CDR3 length equals 14 residues. Trimming left V 4 bases short and J 6 bases short, with 16 bases between. CDR1 and CDR2 (germline): SGHTA, FQGNSA. CDR3 residues: CASSSQPGGGEQYF. The CDR3 region has the DNA TGTGCCAGCAGCTCCCAGCCTGGGGGCGGCGAGCAGTACTTC.

This chain joins TRBV7-9 and TRBJ1-1, with D possibly TRBD1 on 5 matching bases. V was cut by 5 bases and J by 4 bases, with 11 bases left in between. This CDR3 comprises 13 residues. Germline V CDR1 and CDR2: SEHNR, FQNEAQ (reference sequence). The CDR3 loop reads CASSPRGSTEAFF. CDR3 bases: TGTGCCAGCAGCCCGCGGGGGAGCACTGAAGCTTTCTTT.

The sample holds many counts of this clonotype. This chain connects TRBV7-2 to TRBJ2-2; no clear D. The V and J ends lost 5 bases and 3 bases respectively, with 13 bases between them. Germline CDR1 and CDR2: SGHTA and FQGNSA. This CDR3 contains 15 residues. CDR3 DNA sequence: TGTGCCAGCAGCCCCTGGTCGAGCGACACCGGGGAGCTGTTTTTT. It encodes CASSPWSSDTGELFF.

This clonotype was observed at least ten times. The chain links TRBV29-1 to TRBJ2-1; D unclear. CDR3 size: 14 residues. CDR1 is SQVTM and CDR2 is ANQGSEA in the germline V gene. Trimming took 3 bases from V and 9 from J, leaving 18 bases between them. The DNA for the CDR3 is TGCAGCGTTGAGGATGATTGGCGTGACTTTGAGCAGTTCTTC. Protein sequence: CSVEDDWRDFEQFF.

This clonotype was seen a handful of times. The DNA of the CDR3 is TGTGCCAGCAGACAAGCCCAAGAGACCCAGTACTTC. Translation gives CASRQAQETQYF. The chain joins TRBV28 to TRBJ2-5; no clear D gene. V lost 6 bases, J lost 1 base, and 6 bases lay in between. This CDR3 comprises 12 residues. Per the germline V gene, CDR1 is MDHEN and CDR2 is SYDVKM. Looking up the rest from reference TRBV28 and TRBJ2-5 gives the full variable domain: DVKVTQSSRYLVKRTGEKVFLECVQDMDHENMFWYRQDPGLGLRLIYFSYDVKMKEKGDIPEGYSVSREKKERFSLILESASTNQTSMYLCASRQAQETQYFGPGTRLLVL.

Many counts were recorded for this clonotype. V gene TRBV7-8 combines with J gene TRBJ2-7; TRBD1 aligns across 7 bases. Germline CDR1 is SGHVS and CDR2 is FQNEAQ. This CDR3 has 14 residues. J was trimmed by 2 bases and V by 4 bases; bases with no gene match: 5. The CDR3 DNA follows: TGTGCCAGCAGCTCGGCAGGGGGTCCCTACGAGCAGTACTTC. Its protein is CASSSAGGPYEQYF.

This clonotype was picked up many times. The chain couples TRBV5-1 to TRBJ2-3; 7 bases line up with TRBD1. From germline, CDR1 is SGHRS and CDR2 YFSETQ. Trimming removed 4 bases from V and 1 base from J; junction bases left unmatched: 3. The CDR3 has 14 residues. The CDR3 nucleotides read TGCGCCAGCAGCGCCGACAGGGGCACAGATACGCAGTATTTT. Translating it yields CASSADRGTDTQYF.

This clonotype has more than one count but fewer than ten. The chain combines TRBV24-1 with TRBJ2-5; 10 bases line up with TRBD2. Per germline, CDR1 KGHDR and CDR2 SFDVKD. The junction had 10 bases not matched to a gene; V was cut back by 1 base and J by 3 bases. The CDR3 contains 18 residues. The CDR3 region has the DNA TGTGCCACCAGTGATTTCACCTTACCGGGACTAGCGAAAGAGACCCAGTACTTC. Translating gives CATSDFTLPGLAKETQYF.

This clonotype has more than one count but fewer than ten. The genes are TRBV5-4 and TRBJ2-7, with D perhaps TRBD2 (6 bases). Germline V lookup: CDR1 SGHNT, CDR2 YYREEE (reference sequence). The CDR3 loop spans 16 amino acids. With 4 bases removed from V and 2 bases from J, the gap between germline ends came to 19 bases. For the CDR3, the DNA is TGTGCCAGCAGCCCGGAGGGAGGACAACCCGCCTACGAGCAGTACTTC. This encodes CASSPEGGQPAYEQYF.

This clonotype was seen ten or more times. The rearrangement links TRBV5-6 to TRBJ2-5, with D hard to call. Germline assignment: CDR1 SGHDT and CDR2 YYEEEE. V lost 3 bases and J lost 4, with 4 bases in between. This CDR3 is 11 amino acids long. The CDR3 is CASSSTETQYF. DNA for the CDR3: TGTGCCAGCAGCTCCACAGAGACCCAGTACTTC.

In its sample, this clonotype was seen a few times. The chain couples TRBV20-1 to TRBJ2-1; 8 bases agree with TRBD1. The CDR3 is made up of 14 amino acids. With 5 bases clipped from V and 6 bases from J, the junction kept 9 bases outside the gene matches. Germline CDR1 DFQATT, CDR2 SNEGSKA (reference sequence). The CDR3 region is CSAFGQGIGNEQFF. Here the CDR3 DNA reads TGCAGTGCTTTCGGACAGGGAATAGGCAATGAGCAGTTCTTC.